Listed here are 5 T cell receptor beta chains from one sample, sequenced in a study of shared clonotypes between healthy human individuals. Here immunoSEQ multiplex PCR was the method, and the copy in TCRdb shows in-frame clones only, minus some. The sample shows about a million clones, roughly 80% of them seen only once. Specimen: memory CD4+ T cells from PBMCs. Subset meaning: CD45RA-negative fraction. The receptors here all came from a man aged 18 to 30 in good health. Some clones in this sample may be carry-over from other donors' samples.

This clone occurred once. This sequence joins TRBV5-5 and TRBJ2-5, with D possibly matching TRBD2 (7 bases). The CDR3 is 16 amino acids. Germline CDR1 reads SGHKS; CDR2 reads YYEKEE (reference sequence). V lost 3 bases to trimming and J lost 4 bases, with 19 bases between them. CDR3 in DNA: TGTGCCAGCAGCTCCCTCTCGACAGGCGGGAGAGAGACCCAGTACTTC. Translating it yields CASSSLSTGGRETQYF.

This chain connects TRBV2 to TRBJ2-5; 11 nucleotides match TRBD2. Germline lookup yields CDR1 SNHLY and CDR2 FYNNEI. The trim removed 6 bases at V and 1 base at J, leaving 4 bases unmatched. This CDR3 spans 15 amino acids. CDR3 loop: CASRLAGELQETQYF. CDR3 nucleotide sequence: TGTGCCAGCAGACTAGCGGGGGAGCTCCAAGAGACCCAGTACTTC. The full variable domain, rest sourced from reference TRBV2 and TRBJ2-5, is EPEVTQTPSHQVTQMGQEVILRCVPISNHLYFYWYRQILGQKVEFLVSFYNNEISEKSEIFDDQFSVERPDGSNFTLKIRSTKLEDSAMYFCASRLAGELQETQYFGPGTRLLVL.

The chain uses TRBV5-8 and TRBJ2-1; 8 nucleotides line up with TRBD2. V dropped 4 bases and J dropped 3; count of bases not matched to a gene: 6. The CDR3 has 15 amino acids. Germline assignment: CDR1 SGHTS and CDR2 YDEGEE. The CDR3 DNA sequence: TGTGCCAGCAGCCCCCGTCTAGCGGGCTACAATGAGCAGTTCTTC. This sequence encodes CASSPRLAGYNEQFF. The entire variable domain, with the rest obtained from reference TRBV5-8 and TRBJ2-1, is as follows: EAGVTQSPTHLIKTRGQQATLRCSPISGHTSVYWYQQALGLGLQFLLWYDEGEERNRGNFPPRFSGRQFPNYSSELNVNALELEDSALYLCASSPRLAGYNEQFFGPGTRLTVL.

The rearrangement uses TRBV28 and TRBJ1-2; D is ambiguous. Germline CDR1 reads MDHEN; CDR2 reads SYDVKM. This CDR3 region has 13 residues. V was cut by 4 bases and J by 4 bases, with 10 bases left in between. CDR3 bases: TGTGCCAGCAGTTCCGGGTTCGTCTATGGCTACACCTTC. This translates into CASSSGFVYGYTF.

This CDR3 reads CAISPPSTDTQYF. CDR3 DNA: TGTGCCATCAGTCCTCCTAGCACAGATACGCAGTATTTT. The chain couples TRBV10-3 to TRBJ2-3; D is unclear. The germline gives CDR1 ENHRY, CDR2 SYGVKD. The CDR3 runs to 13 residues. V was trimmed by 5 bases and J by 0 bases, leaving 6 bases between them.